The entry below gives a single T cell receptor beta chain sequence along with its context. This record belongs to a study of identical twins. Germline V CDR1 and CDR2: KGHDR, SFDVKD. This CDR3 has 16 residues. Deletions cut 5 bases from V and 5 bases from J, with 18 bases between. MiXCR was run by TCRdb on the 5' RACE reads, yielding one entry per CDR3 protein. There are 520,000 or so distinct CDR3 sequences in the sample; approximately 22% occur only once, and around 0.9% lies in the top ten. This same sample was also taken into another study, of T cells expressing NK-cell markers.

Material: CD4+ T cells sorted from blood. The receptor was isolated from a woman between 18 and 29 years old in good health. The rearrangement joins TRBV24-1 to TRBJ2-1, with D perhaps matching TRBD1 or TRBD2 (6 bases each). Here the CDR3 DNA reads TGTGCCACCAGTGGCGGTAGGGGGGCATTAGACAATGAGCAGTTCTTC. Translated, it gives CATSGGRGALDNEQFF.